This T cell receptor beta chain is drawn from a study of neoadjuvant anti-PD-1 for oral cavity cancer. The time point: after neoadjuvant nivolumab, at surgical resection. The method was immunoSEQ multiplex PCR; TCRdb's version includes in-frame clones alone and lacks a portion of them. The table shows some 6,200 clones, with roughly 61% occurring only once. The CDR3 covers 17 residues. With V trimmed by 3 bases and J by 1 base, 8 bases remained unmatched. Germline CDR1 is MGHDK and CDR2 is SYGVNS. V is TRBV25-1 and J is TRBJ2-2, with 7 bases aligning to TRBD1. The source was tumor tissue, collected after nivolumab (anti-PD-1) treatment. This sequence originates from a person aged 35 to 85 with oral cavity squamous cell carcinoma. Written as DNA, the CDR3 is TGTGCCAGCAGTGAGGCCCCGGGACAGAAGAACACCGGGGAGCTGTTTTTT. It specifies CASSEAPGQKNTGELFF.